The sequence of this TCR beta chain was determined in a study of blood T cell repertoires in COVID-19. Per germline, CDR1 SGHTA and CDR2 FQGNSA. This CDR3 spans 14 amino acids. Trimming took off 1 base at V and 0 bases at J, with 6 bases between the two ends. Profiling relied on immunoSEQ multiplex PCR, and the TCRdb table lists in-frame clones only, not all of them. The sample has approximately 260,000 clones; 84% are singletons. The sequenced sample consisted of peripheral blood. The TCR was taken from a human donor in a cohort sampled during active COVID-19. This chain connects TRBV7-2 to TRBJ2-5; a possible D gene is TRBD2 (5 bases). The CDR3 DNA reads TGTGCCAGCAGCTTAGGACTAAACCAAGAGACCCAGTACTTC. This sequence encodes CASSLGLNQETQYF.